Listed below are T cell receptor beta chains from one sample, sequenced in a study of blood T cell repertoires in COVID-19. Sequenced by immunoSEQ multiplex PCR; TCRdb stores in-frame clones only, minus some. The top ten clones hold around 2.1% of a sample with fewer than 350,000 clones, 75% to 90% of them seen once. Sequencing used peripheral blood. These receptor sequences come from a woman younger than 45 who had recovered from COVID-19. Both conserved end residues are part of each CDR3. The order of the fields is V gene, clone size, J gene, D gene, CDR3 DNA, CDR3 protein. D genes are given only for firm matches. Clone sizes are given selectively: once, few, many, or a class where the clone is expanded.

V gene: TRBV7-2
clone size: once
J gene: TRBJ1-1
D gene: NA
CDR3 DNA: TGTGCCAGCAGCTTGTCTGGGGGGGGCACTGAAGCTTTCTTT
CDR3 protein: CASSLSGGGTEAFF

V gene: TRBV2
clone size: NA
J gene: TRBJ2-7
D gene: NA
CDR3 DNA: TGTGCCAGCCTCAGGGGCGTAAGCTCCTACGAGCAGTACTTC
CDR3 protein: CASLRGVSSYEQYF

V gene: TRBV9
clone size: NA
J gene: TRBJ1-3
D gene: NA
CDR3 DNA: TGTGCCAGCAGCGTATCTGGGGGCCTCTCTGGAAACACCATATATTTT
CDR3 protein: CASSVSGGLSGNTIYF

V gene: TRBV29-1
clone size: once
J gene: TRBJ2-2
D gene: NA
CDR3 DNA: TGCAGCGCCGGCGGGCAGGGGTACACCGGGGAGCTGTTTTTT
CDR3 protein: CSAGGQGYTGELFF

V gene: TRBV19
clone size: NA
J gene: TRBJ2-7
D gene: TRBD1
CDR3 DNA: TGTGCCAGTAGTGCTCGCAGAGGGGGCCAAACCTACGAGCAGTACTTC
CDR3 protein: CASSARRGGQTYEQYF

V gene: TRBV30
clone size: NA
J gene: TRBJ1-1
D gene: NA
CDR3 DNA: TGTGCCTGGAGTTCCCGAGGCGGGGGGGGTGAAGCTTTCTTT
CDR3 protein: CAWSSRGGGGEAFF

V gene: TRBV4-3
clone size: few
J gene: TRBJ1-4
D gene: NA
CDR3 DNA: TGCGCCAGCAGCTCGAGCGGCAGCCTGGGGGAAAAACTGTTTTTT
CDR3 protein: CASSSSGSLGEKLFF

V gene: TRBV28
clone size: NA
J gene: TRBJ2-7
D gene: NA
CDR3 DNA: TGTGCCACAAAGCGTGATAAGAACGAGCAGTACTTC
CDR3 protein: CATKRDKNEQYF

V gene: TRBV7-3
clone size: NA
J gene: TRBJ1-2
D gene: NA
CDR3 DNA: TGTGCCAGCAGCTTACAAGGACAGAGTAACTATGGCTACACCTTC
CDR3 protein: CASSLQGQSNYGYTF

V gene: TRBV5-1
clone size: NA
J gene: TRBJ1-1
D gene: TRBD1
CDR3 DNA: TGCGCCAGCAGCTCCGACAGGGATACTGAAGCTTTCTTT
CDR3 protein: CASSSDRDTEAFF

V gene: TRBV24-1
clone size: NA
J gene: TRBJ2-2
D gene: TRBD2
CDR3 DNA: TGTGCCACCAGTGATCCTAGCGGGAGTATCGCCGGGGAGCTGTTTTTT
CDR3 protein: CATSDPSGSIAGELFF